The 5 T cell receptor beta chains reported below all come from one sample, sequenced in a study of T cell responses to AZD1222 COVID-19 vaccine. The table came from immunoSEQ multiplex PCR; TCRdb's copy has only in-frame clones and leaves some out. The table lists more than 95,000 clones, about nine tenths of them singletons. This sample comprised peripheral blood, obtained on day 0 of AZD1222 vaccination. All receptors come from an adult in good health.

This sequence joins TRBV30 and TRBJ1-5; TRBD1 matches 7 bases. In germline, CDR1 is GTSNPN, CDR2 SVGIG (reference sequence). V lost 2 bases and J lost 5; bases outside the gene matches: 6. CDR3 length: 14 amino acids. CDR3 nucleotide sequence: TGTGCCTGGAGTCGAGGGGGCGGAGATCAGCCCCAGCATTTT. This sequence encodes CAWSRGGGDQPQHF.

V is TRBV7-8 and J is TRBJ2-5; a weak D match, TRBD1 (6 bases). CDR1 is SGHVS, CDR2 FQNEAQ, per germline. Trimming stripped 0 bases from V and 5 bases from J, with 13 bases between. This CDR3 has 15 amino acids. The CDR3 bases are TGTGCCAGCAGCTTAGCTCTTGGGGGCGCGGAGACCCAGTACTTC. Translated: CASSLALGGAETQYF.

This clone was seen more than once but under ten times. The chain combines TRBV11-3 with TRBJ2-1, with 8 bases identical to TRBD1. The length of the CDR3 is 15 residues. The V gene's germline CDR1 is SGHNT and CDR2 YENEEA. The J segment lost 6 bases and the V segment lost 0 bases, leaving 4 bases of the junction unmatched. In DNA form, the CDR3 reads TGTGCCAGCAGCTTAGATGGACAGGGCTTCAATGAGCAGTTCTTC. It codes for CASSLDGQGFNEQFF.

The rearrangement joins TRBV27 to TRBJ1-4; TRBD1 might be the D (5 bases). V gave up 8 bases and J gave up 5 bases, with 18 bases separating them. The CDR3 is made up of 15 amino acids. The V gene's germline CDR1 is MNHEY and CDR2 SMNVEV (reference sequence). CDR3 coding DNA: TGTGCCAGCCTCGATACCGGGACGGGGAATGAAAAACTGTTTTTT. This encodes CASLDTGTGNEKLFF.

The chain links TRBV28 to TRBJ2-1, with unresolved D. The CDR3 totals 14 residues. Trimming took off 6 bases at V and 0 bases at J, with 9 bases between the two ends. The germline V gene has CDR1 MDHEN and CDR2 SYDVKM. CDR3 DNA: TGTGCCAGCAGAGAGCAGAGCTCCTACAATGAGCAGTTCTTC. Its protein is CASREQSSYNEQFF. Looking up the rest from reference TRBV28 and TRBJ2-1 gives the full variable domain: DVKVTQSSRYLVKRTGEKVFLECVQDMDHENMFWYRQDPGLGLRLIYFSYDVKMKEKGDIPEGYSVSREKKERFSLILESASTNQTSMYLCASREQSSYNEQFFGPGTRLTVL.